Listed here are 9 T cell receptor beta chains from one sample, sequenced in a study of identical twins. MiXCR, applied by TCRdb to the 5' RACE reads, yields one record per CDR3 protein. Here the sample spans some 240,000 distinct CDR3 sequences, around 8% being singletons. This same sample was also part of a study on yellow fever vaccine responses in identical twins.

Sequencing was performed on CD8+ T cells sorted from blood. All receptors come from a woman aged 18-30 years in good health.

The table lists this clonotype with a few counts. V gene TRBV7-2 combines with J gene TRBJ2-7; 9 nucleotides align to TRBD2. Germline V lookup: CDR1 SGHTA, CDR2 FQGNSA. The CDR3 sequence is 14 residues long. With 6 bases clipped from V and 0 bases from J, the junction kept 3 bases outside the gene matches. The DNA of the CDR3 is TGTGCCAGCAGTCCTAGCGGGGTCTCCTACGAGCAGTACTTC. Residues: CASSPSGVSYEQYF.

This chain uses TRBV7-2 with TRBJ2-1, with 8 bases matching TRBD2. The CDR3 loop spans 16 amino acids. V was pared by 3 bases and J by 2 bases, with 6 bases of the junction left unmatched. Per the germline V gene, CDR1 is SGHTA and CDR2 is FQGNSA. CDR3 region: CASSFPSGSTYNEQFF. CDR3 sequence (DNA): TGTGCCAGCAGCTTCCCTAGCGGGTCGACCTACAATGAGCAGTTCTTC. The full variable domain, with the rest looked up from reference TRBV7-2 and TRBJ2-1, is GAGVSQSPSNKVTEKGKDVELRCDPISGHTALYWYRQSLGQGLEFLIYFQGNSAPDKSGLPSDRFSAERTGGSVSTLTIQRTQQEDSAVYLCASSFPSGSTYNEQFFGPGTRLTVL.

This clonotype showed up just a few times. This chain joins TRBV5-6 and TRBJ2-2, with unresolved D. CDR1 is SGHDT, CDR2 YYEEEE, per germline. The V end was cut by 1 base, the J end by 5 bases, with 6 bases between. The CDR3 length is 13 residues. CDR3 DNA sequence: TGTGCCAGCAGCTTGATTGGAACCGGGGAGCTGTTTTTT. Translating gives CASSLIGTGELFF.

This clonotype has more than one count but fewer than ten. CDR3: CASSYGTGDSYEQYF. In DNA, the CDR3 is TGTGCCAGCAGTTACGGGACAGGGGACTCCTACGAGCAGTACTTC. This chain uses TRBV6-5 with TRBJ2-7, with 10 bases fitting TRBD1. Per the germline V gene, CDR1 is MNHEY and CDR2 is SVGAGI. V trimming: 2 bases; J trimming: 0 bases; junction bases outside the gene matches: 1. CDR3 length: 15 residues.

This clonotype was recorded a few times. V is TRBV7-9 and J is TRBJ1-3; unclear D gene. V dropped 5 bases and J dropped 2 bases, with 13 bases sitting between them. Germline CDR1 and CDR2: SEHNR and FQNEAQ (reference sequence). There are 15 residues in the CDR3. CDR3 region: CASSPGEGPGNTIYF. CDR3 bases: TGTGCCAGCAGCCCCGGGGAGGGTCCTGGAAACACCATATATTTT.

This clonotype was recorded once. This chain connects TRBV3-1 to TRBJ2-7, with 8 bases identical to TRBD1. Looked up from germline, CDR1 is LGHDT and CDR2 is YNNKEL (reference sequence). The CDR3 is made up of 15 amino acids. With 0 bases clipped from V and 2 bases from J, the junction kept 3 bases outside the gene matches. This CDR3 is CASSQEEGQAYEQYF. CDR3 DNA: TGTGCCAGCAGCCAAGAAGAGGGACAGGCCTACGAGCAGTACTTC.

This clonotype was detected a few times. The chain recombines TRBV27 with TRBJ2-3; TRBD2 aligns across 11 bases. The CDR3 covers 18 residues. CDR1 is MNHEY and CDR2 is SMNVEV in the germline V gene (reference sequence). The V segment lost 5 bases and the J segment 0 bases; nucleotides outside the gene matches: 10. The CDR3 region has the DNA TGTGCCAGCAGTAAGCCGGGACTAGCGGCTCCTAGCACAGATACGCAGTATTTT. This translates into CASSKPGLAAPSTDTQYF.

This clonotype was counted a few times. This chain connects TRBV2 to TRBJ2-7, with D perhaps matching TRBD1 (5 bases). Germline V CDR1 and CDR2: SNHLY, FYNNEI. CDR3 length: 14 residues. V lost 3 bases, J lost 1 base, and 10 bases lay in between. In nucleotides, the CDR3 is TGTGCCAGCAGTGATTCAGGGTTATCCTACGAGCAGTACTTC. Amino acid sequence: CASSDSGLSYEQYF.

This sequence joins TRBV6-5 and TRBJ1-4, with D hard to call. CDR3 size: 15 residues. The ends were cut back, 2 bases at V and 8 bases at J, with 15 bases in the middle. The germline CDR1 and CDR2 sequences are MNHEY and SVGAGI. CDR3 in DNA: TGTGCCAGCAGTTACGGTTCGGGAACGGGGGAAAAACTGTTTTTT. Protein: CASSYGSGTGEKLFF.